The next 21 T cell receptor beta chains were all read from a single sample in a study of blood T cells in healthy people across ages. A J-beta primer mix and a sample-barcoded 5' primer were used in a second PCR of roughly 6 to 12 cycles. Each CDR3 protein gets one entry after TCRdb re-called the 5' RACE reads with MiXCR. Of 800,000 to 950,000 distinct CDR3 sequences listed, about 34% are singletons. The sequencing sample was made of blood. These receptors were collected from a man aged 18 to 30 in good health.

This clonotype was seen a handful of times. The chain links TRBV3-1 to TRBJ1-6; 10 bases line up with TRBD1. The CDR3 sequence is 17 residues long. Looked up from germline, CDR1 is LGHDT and CDR2 is YNNKEL (reference sequence). With V trimmed by 4 bases and J by 5 bases, 8 bases remained unmatched. For the CDR3, the DNA is TGTGCCAGCAGCCCCGCTAAGGGACAGGGGAATAATTCACCCCTCCACTTT. Residues: CASSPAKGQGNNSPLHF.

This clonotype was counted ten times or more. The DNA for the CDR3 is TGTGCCAGCTACCCTCAGGGGGCGAACAATGAGCAGTTCTTC. It is translated as CASYPQGANNEQFF. The chain joins TRBV18 to TRBJ2-1, with 8 bases fitting TRBD1. From germline, CDR1 is KGHSH and CDR2 LQKENI. V shed 7 bases, J shed 5 bases, and the junction held 7 bases outside the gene matches. The CDR3 has 14 amino acids.

This clonotype was detected only once. V is TRBV7-2 and J is TRBJ2-5, with D perhaps assigned TRBD1 or TRBD2 (5 bases each). The J call may not be correct, given that the DNA end is closer to TRBJ2-7. Per the germline V gene, CDR1 is SGHTA and CDR2 is FQGNSA. The CDR3 covers 14 residues. CDR3: CASTEGTREYEQYF. In DNA form, the CDR3 reads TGTGCCAGCACCGAGGGAACCAGGGAGTACGAGCAGTACTTC.

The rearrangement joins TRBV7-7 to TRBJ2-6, with D hard to call. Trimming pared 5 bases from V and 0 bases from J, leaving 14 bases between. This CDR3 has 17 residues. Germline CDR1 reads SSHAT; CDR2 reads FNYEAQ (reference sequence). CDR3 DNA: TGTGCCAGCAGCCCCGAGGTCCTGACCTCTGGGGCCAACGTCCTGACTTTC. Translation: CASSPEVLTSGANVLTF.

This clonotype was counted a single time. This chain uses TRBV20-1 with TRBJ2-2; D may be TRBD1 (6 bases). There are 16 residues in the CDR3. CDR1 is DFQATT and CDR2 is SNEGSKA in the germline V gene (reference sequence). The ends were cut back, 3 bases at V and 5 bases at J, with 19 bases in the middle. CDR3 nucleotide sequence: TGCAGTGCTAGGAGTAGAGGCAGGGGCTGGACCGGGGAGCTGTTTTTT. It encodes CSARSRGRGWTGELFF.

This clonotype appeared many times. The chain links TRBV12-3 or TRBV12-4 to TRBJ2-3; no clear D. Trimming removed 6 bases from V and 1 base from J, with 20 bases in between. The CDR3 spans 17 residues. The CDR3 reads CASSRYLRADGTDTQYF. The CDR3 DNA is TGTGCCAGCAGCAGATACTTACGGGCCGACGGCACAGATACGCAGTATTTT.

This clonotype was found many times. This chain links TRBV12-3 or TRBV12-4 with TRBJ2-1; D may be TRBD2 (6 bases). Between the trimmed V and J ends, which lost 3 bases and 1 base, there was a span of 10 bases. CDR3 length: 15 amino acids. CDR3 nucleotide sequence: TGTGCCAGCAGTTTGGAGGAGGGATCCTACAATGAGCAGTTCTTC. It codes for CASSLEEGSYNEQFF.

The rearrangement joins TRBV28 to TRBJ2-7; 7 bases match TRBD1. Germline V CDR1 and CDR2: MDHEN, SYDVKM. V shed 7 bases and J 6 bases; nucleotides not matched to a gene: 18. This CDR3 has 16 amino acids. The CDR3 region is CASNPGTGTEKGEQYF. The CDR3 DNA sequence: TGTGCCAGCAACCCGGGGACGGGGACAGAGAAGGGCGAGCAGTACTTC.

Of note for this clonotype: Relative to the germline gene, one junction end is altered; a read error may explain this. The rearrangement links TRBV7-9 to TRBJ2-7; maybe TRBD1 (5 bases). This CDR3 has 12 residues. Germline assignment: CDR1 SEHNR and CDR2 FQNEAQ (reference sequence). The CDR3, as DNA: TGTGCCAGCGGCTTAGGGGTCAGCGAGCAGTACTTC. It encodes CASGLGVSEQYF.

The rearrangement joins TRBV12-3 or TRBV12-4 to TRBJ2-3; 10 positions match TRBD2. Germline trimming cut 5 bases from V and 6 bases from J; bases unmatched to any gene: 8. The CDR3 has 15 residues. The CDR3 DNA reads TGTGCCAGCAGTAGCGGGGGGGCCGATTTGGATACGCAGTATTTT. Translating gives CASSSGGADLDTQYF.

This clonotype appeared once. V gene TRBV7-8 combines with J gene TRBJ2-7; tentatively, D is TRBD2 (5 bases). The CDR3 runs to 13 residues. V was clipped by 6 bases and J by 1 base, with 10 bases between them. Germline values: CDR1 SGHVS, CDR2 FQNEAQ. This chain's CDR3 is CASRGRGSYEQYF. The CDR3 DNA reads as TGTGCCAGCAGAGGCCGCGGGTCCTACGAGCAGTACTTC.

This rearrangement joins TRBV20-1 to TRBJ2-3; 9 bases are a match to TRBD1. V was pared by 3 bases and J by 0 bases, with 13 bases of the junction left unmatched. The CDR3 runs 18 residues. Germline lookup yields CDR1 DFQATT and CDR2 SNEGSKA (reference sequence). The CDR3 DNA follows: TGCAGTGCTAGCGGGACAGGGAGTTTCCCTTATAGCACAGATACGCAGTATTTT. It yields the protein CSASGTGSFPYSTDTQYF.

This sequence joins TRBV5-1 and TRBJ1-1, with 8 bases aligning to TRBD1. The CDR3 is made up of 16 amino acids. The ends lost 0 bases at V and 0 bases at J; junction bases unmatched: 4. Germline-derived CDR1 and CDR2 are SGHRS and YFSETQ. Here the CDR3 DNA reads TGCGCCAGCAGCTTGGTTCGACAGGGGATGAACACTGAAGCTTTCTTT. Residues: CASSLVRQGMNTEAFF. Variable domain in full (rest from reference TRBV5-1 and TRBJ1-1): KAGVTQTPRYLIKTRGQQVTLSCSPISGHRSVSWYQQTPGQGLQFLFEYFSETQRNKGNFPGRFSGRQFSNSRSEMNVSTLELGDSALYLCASSLVRQGMNTEAFFGQGTRLTVV.

The chain has TRBV3-1 and TRBJ2-5; 11 nucleotides line up with TRBD2. This CDR3 is built from 15 residues. The V gene end was trimmed by 4 bases and the J gene end by 5 bases; junction bases not matched to a gene: 6. Germline CDR1 LGHDT, CDR2 YNNKEL (reference sequence). Here the CDR3 reads CASSRTSGRRETQYF. CDR3 DNA: TGTGCCAGCAGCCGTACTAGCGGGAGACGGGAGACCCAGTACTTC.

This clonotype turned up a few times. This chain connects TRBV2 to TRBJ2-7, with D possibly TRBD1 on 6 matching bases. Germline CDR1 SNHLY, CDR2 FYNNEI. The CDR3 spans 12 residues. The V end was cut by 6 bases, the J end by 3 bases, with 9 bases between. DNA for the CDR3: TGTGCCAGCAGAACAGGGTACTACGAGCAGTACTTC. Its translation is CASRTGYYEQYF.

This clonotype came up a few times. This sequence joins TRBV4-2 and TRBJ1-1, with 7 bases identical to TRBD1. The trim removed 0 bases at V and 4 bases at J, leaving 8 bases unmatched. The germline V gene encodes CDR1 LGHNA and CDR2 YNFKEQ. The CDR3 has 16 residues. Here the CDR3 reads CASSQEGQPFGTEAFF. The CDR3 DNA is TGTGCCAGCAGCCAAGAGGGACAGCCCTTTGGCACTGAAGCTTTCTTT.

This clonotype came up many times. The rearrangement joins TRBV4-3 to TRBJ2-7, with D maybe TRBD1 (5 bases). V was shortened by 0 bases and J by 6 bases, with 15 bases between the two germline ends. The CDR3 sequence is 15 residues long. The germline V gene has CDR1 LGHNA and CDR2 YSLEER. The CDR3 sequence: CASSQDRQGLGEQYF. CDR3 DNA: TGCGCCAGCAGCCAAGATCGGCAGGGTCTTGGCGAGCAGTACTTC.

With regard to this clonotype: A much larger clone is a single base away; this may be a read error. This rearrangement joins TRBV10-3 to TRBJ2-4, with D hard to call. Germline V gene data show CDR1 as ENHRY and CDR2 as SYGVKD. The CDR3 extends over 14 amino acids. The CDR3 protein is CAISEDKGLNTQYF. DNA for the CDR3: TGTGCCATCAGTGAGGATAAGGGTCTAAACACTCAGTACTTC.

The CDR3 DNA is TGTGCCAGCAGCTTAACAGGGGAGGCTGGAAACACCATATATTTT. The encoded protein is CASSLTGEAGNTIYF. V usage is TRBV7-3 and J usage is TRBJ1-3; D is possibly TRBD1 (5 bases). The CDR3 contains 15 residues. Trimming left V 0 bases short and J 2 bases short, with 8 bases between. The germline CDR1 and CDR2 sequences are SGHTA and FQGTGA.

The chain uses TRBV10-3 and TRBJ1-4; tentative D call: TRBD1 (5 bases). Trimming left V 4 bases short and J 5 bases short, with 14 bases between. The CDR3 extends over 15 amino acids. Germline loops: CDR1 ENHRY, CDR2 SYGVKD. CDR3 region: CAISGGRVPNEKLFF. CDR3 nucleotides: TGTGCCATCAGTGGGGGCAGGGTTCCGAATGAAAAACTGTTTTTT.

The chain is built from TRBV20-1 and TRBJ1-5; possible D gene TRBD1, 6 bases. V lost 3 bases, J lost 0 bases, and 12 bases lay in between. The CDR3 spans 15 residues. Germline V gene sequence: CDR1 DFQATT, CDR2 SNEGSKA (reference sequence). CDR3 DNA: TGCAGTGCTAGGGGAGGGGGGGTTAGCAATCAGCCCCAGCATTTT. Translating it yields CSARGGGVSNQPQHF.